This T cell receptor (beta chain) was documented in a study of blood T cell repertoires in COVID-19 (TCRdb year 2020). Context from the whole study: Samples from collaborators originated in the United States, Italy and Spain and spanned both the acute and convalescent phases of COVID-19. Samples came from the ongoing ImmuneRACE study (first 160 participants) plus 1,254 subjects from 6 global collaborators. Deeply sampled blood TCRbeta repertoires from subjects exposed to, actively infected with, or recovered from COVID-19 were included in the dataset. The repertoires were released in a freely available public database intended as a resource for research on the immune response to SARS-CoV-2. Nearly every sample came with metadata listing a de-identified subject ID, COVID-19 status, age in years and sex. The prospective study material was composed of cDNA or gDNA derived from T cells, B-cell-depleted T cells, or PBMCs. Where HLA class I and class II types were available, the types were taken from metadata supplied by the sample provider, not from assay-based typing. Broader findings and caveats from the paper: Clinical and demographic metadata were provided uncurated, with the amount varying by source and participant.

Trimming costs V 4 bases and J 5 bases, and their ends lie 9 bases apart. Based on the germline V gene, the CDR1 and CDR2 sequences are SGHRS and YFSETQ. Including the terminal cysteine and phenylalanine, the CDR3 comprises 12 residues. The retained sequence is limited to the CDR3, 36 bases, with the frame set at the first base. TCRbeta CDR3 regions were amplified from genomic DNA by means of the immunoSEQ Assay, a bias-controlled multiplex PCR. As for the authors' bioinformatics: Within the assay, amplification of reference gene primers was used to estimate how many nucleated cells each sample contained. To quantify the absolute abundance of each unique TCRbeta CDR3 rearrangement, sequence reads were collapsed and filtered. Productive Simpson clonality was computed per sample as the square root of Simpson's diversity index over productive rearrangements. The table was pulled from immuneACCESS by TCRdb, which kept in-frame rearrangements only. Such tables lose some clones; where checked, under half of the loss comes from unresolved V genes, and the rest has no known cause. The V and J calls and clone size come from that table; D and trimming were worked out from the DNA. This sample is represented by 160,000 or so clones; roughly 82% of them were singletons. Roughly 9% of the sample goes to the ten largest clones.

The collaborating institutions used their own protocols to collect whole blood in K2EDTA tubes. Collaborator samples were shipped for TCRbeta analysis as frozen whole blood, isolated PBMCs, or DNA extracted from either sample type. As for this clone: Its antigen target is currently unknown. No clone much larger than this one lies a single base away; base qualities are absent.

Sequenced material: peripheral blood. This receptor was identified in a woman between 70 and 85 years old with acute or convalescent COVID-19. This chain joins TRBV5-1 to TRBJ1-2; a tentative D match to TRBD1 spans 6 bases. The nucleotide sequence reads as follows: TGCGCCAGCAGCGCCACAGGGTATGGCTACACCTTC. This yields the protein CASSATGYGYTF.